A single sample gave rise to the 10 T cell receptor beta chains below, sequenced in a study of T cell repertoires in cytomegalovirus infection. These TCRs' antigens remain unknown. Each CDR3 protein is one row after TCRdb ran MiXCR on the reads. Among hundreds of thousands of distinct CDR3 sequences, about 33% were seen once, and the ten largest hold about 20%. Specimen: cultured PBMCs, collected from culture after CMV antigen stimulation. All receptors come from a human donor in good health (CMV status not recorded). Some clones in this sample may be carry-over from other donors' samples.

A few counts support this clonotype. The chain recombines TRBV7-2 with TRBJ1-1; TRBD1 matches at 7 bases. The germline V gene encodes CDR1 SGHTA and CDR2 FQGNSA. The CDR3 extends over 15 amino acids. Losses at the gene ends were 5 bases for V and 10 bases for J; bases not matched to a gene: 16. The CDR3 loop reads CASSRLHTGDLGAFF. Written as DNA, the CDR3 is TGTGCCAGCAGCCGCTTACACACAGGGGACTTGGGAGCTTTCTTT.

The chain recombines TRBV18 with TRBJ2-2, with 13 bases lining up with TRBD2. The CDR3 runs to 16 residues. Germline lookup yields CDR1 KGHSH and CDR2 LQKENI. Trimming at V came to 3 bases and at J to 7 bases, leaving 5 bases not matched to a gene. CDR3 loop: CASSPGLAGADGELFF. The DNA of the CDR3 is TGTGCCAGCTCACCCGGACTAGCGGGAGCGGACGGGGAGCTGTTTTTT.

This clonotype has ten or more counts. V usage is TRBV7-6 and J usage is TRBJ2-5; 10 bases agree with TRBD2. The CDR3 is 13 residues long. Unmatched junction bases numbered 4, after V lost 5 bases and J lost 7 bases. CDR1 and CDR2 (germline): SGHVS, FNYEAQ. CDR3: CASSRTSGGTQYF. The CDR3 bases are TGTGCCAGCAGCCGGACTAGCGGTGGGACCCAGTACTTC.

This clonotype has a count of ten or more. The rearrangement uses TRBV7-2 and TRBJ1-5; D is uncertain. The CDR3 totals 16 residues. Per germline, CDR1 SGHTA and CDR2 FQGNSA. V lost 1 base to trimming and J lost 2 bases, with 12 bases between them. Written as DNA, the CDR3 is TGTGCCAGCAGCTTAGAGTTAGGTGGAGGCAATCAGCCCCAGCATTTT. Translation gives CASSLELGGGNQPQHF.

V is TRBV7-8 and J is TRBJ2-1; perhaps TRBD1 as D (5 bases). V was trimmed by 5 bases and J by 3 bases, leaving 17 bases between them. CDR3 length: 16 amino acids. Germline CDR1 SGHVS, CDR2 FQNEAQ. The CDR3: CASSAIVPQGYNEQFF. The CDR3 DNA reads as TGTGCCAGCAGCGCAATTGTGCCCCAGGGCTACAATGAGCAGTTCTTC.

This clonotype was observed a handful of times. The chain employs TRBV6-2 or TRBV6-3 and TRBJ2-1; 7 nucleotides match TRBD2. Germline V gene lookup returns CDR1 MNHEY and CDR2 SVGEGT. Trimming took 10 bases from V and 9 from J; bases not matched to a gene: 9. The CDR3 has 12 amino acids. The CDR3 sequence is CATAGWEGEQFF. CDR3 in DNA: TGTGCCACCGCGGGCTGGGAGGGTGAGCAGTTCTTC.

The CDR3 is CASSTSISNSYEQYF. The DNA for the CDR3 is TGTGCCAGTTCTACTAGCATCTCCAATTCCTACGAGCAGTACTTC. The chain employs TRBV19 and TRBJ2-7; D is perhaps TRBD2 (6 bases). V was shortened by 8 bases and J by 1 base, with 18 bases between the two germline ends. Germline CDR1 LNHDA, CDR2 SQIVND (reference sequence). The CDR3 totals 15 residues.

This clonotype showed up just a few times. The chain links TRBV4-3 to TRBJ2-4; possible D gene TRBD2, 6 bases. CDR1 and CDR2 from the germline V gene are LGHNA and YSLEER. Trimming shortened V by 3 bases and J by 0 bases, and 12 bases separated the two germline ends. This CDR3 has 16 residues. CDR3 sequence (DNA): TGCGCCAGCAGCCAGGGGGGTGATTTAGCCAAAAACATTCAGTACTTC. Amino acids: CASSQGGDLAKNIQYF.

A few counts support this clonotype. The V and J genes are TRBV7-9 and TRBJ2-5; D is possibly TRBD1 (6 bases). This CDR3 comprises 13 residues. In germline, CDR1 is SEHNR, CDR2 FQNEAQ (reference sequence). The ends were cut back, 5 bases at V and 2 bases at J, with 9 bases in the middle. Here the CDR3 reads CASSRGHQETQYF. In DNA form, the CDR3 reads TGTGCCAGCAGCCGGGGACATCAAGAGACCCAGTACTTC.

This clonotype showed up just a few times. The chain recombines TRBV6-1 with TRBJ2-3; possibly TRBD1 for D (5 bases). The V end was cut by 4 bases, the J end by 0 bases, with 11 bases between. The CDR3 extends over 15 amino acids. Germline CDR1 is MNHNS and CDR2 is SASEGT. The CDR3: CASSGRDSSTDTQYF. In nucleotides, the CDR3 is TGTGCCAGCAGTGGCAGGGATTCTAGCACAGATACGCAGTATTTT.